A selection of T cell receptor beta chains follows, all from one sample in a study of T cell repertoires in cytomegalovirus infection. MiXCR, run by TCRdb on the reads, gives a single entry per CDR3 protein. Of approximately 500,000 distinct CDR3 sequences listed, around 10% are singletons. The sample comprised PBMCs. The receptors were sampled from a human donor in good health (CMV status not recorded). Some clones in this sample may be carry-over from other donors' samples. Both conserved end residues are part of each CDR3. A D gene is named only where the DNA matches it firmly. For some rows the clone size is stated as once, few or many, or as a class when expanded; others skip it.

d_call j_call v_call clone_size cdr3_nt cdr3_aa
NA TRBJ1-5 TRBV7-9 many TGTGCCAGCAGCTCGGGGGGCAGGGGCGATCAGCCCCAGCATTTT CASSSGGRGDQPQHF
NA TRBJ2-1 TRBV2 few TGTGCCAGCAGTGAAGGGACCGTCGTCGGCGGCTTCTACAATGAGCAGTTCTTC CASSEGTVVGGFYNEQFF
NA TRBJ1-5 TRBV19 many TGTGCCAGTAGTATAGACAGCGACAGGAGGCCCCAGCATTTT CASSIDSDRRPQHF
NA TRBJ2-1 TRBV5-1 once TGCGCCAGCAGGGACGGGAGCTCCTACGATGAGCAGTTCTTC CASRDGSSYDEQFF
TRBD2 TRBJ2-7 TRBV9 few TGTGCCAGCAGCGTAGGGGCTAGCAAGCGGGAGGACGAGCAGTACTTC CASSVGASKREDEQYF
NA TRBJ1-1 TRBV7-9 many TGTGCCAGCAGCCCCTTTAACGCGGACACTGAAGCTTTCTTT CASSPFNADTEAFF
NA TRBJ2-7 TRBV12-3/TRBV12-4 many TGTGCCAGCAGTTCGCTAGCGCTCGAGCAGTACTTC CASSSLALEQYF
NA TRBJ2-2 TRBV11-3 few TGTGCCAGCAGCTTACCTTCGCCGAGCGGTAACACCGGGGAGCTGTTTTTT CASSLPSPSGNTGELFF
NA TRBJ1-1 TRBV10-3 few TGTGCCATCAGTGAGCGGGGGGAGGGAGCTTTCTTT CAISERGEGAFF
NA TRBJ1-2 TRBV20-1 many TGCAGTGCAAGCACAGGGCCTAACTATGGCTACACCTTC CSASTGPNYGYTF
NA TRBJ2-7 TRBV4-2 NA TGTGCCAGCAGCCCGGACCTTAGCTCCTACGAGCAGTACTTC CASSPDLSSYEQYF
TRBD2 TRBJ2-5 TRBV5-4 NA TGTGCCAGCAGCTTGGCCCCTCCTAGCGGGGAGACCCAGTACTTC CASSLAPPSGETQYF
TRBD2 TRBJ2-7 TRBV27 many TGTGCCAGCAGTTCGCCGGGACTAGCTCCCGAGCAGTACTTC CASSSPGLAPEQYF
TRBD1 TRBJ2-2 TRBV19 NA TGTGCCAGTAGGGAGACAGGGGGCTCCGGGGAGCTGTTTTTT CASRETGGSGELFF
TRBD2 TRBJ2-7 TRBV20-1 many TGCAGTGCTAACCCTCCTTTAGCGGGAGGGCCGCGCGAGCAGTACTTC CSANPPLAGGPREQYF
TRBD2 TRBJ2-3 TRBV7-9 NA TGTGCCAGCAGCATCTTAGCGGGGGGGCCTTTCGATACGCAGTATTTT CASSILAGGPFDTQYF
NA TRBJ1-1 TRBV19 NA TGTGCCAGTAGTAAGATGCCTGATCTTCGCACTGAAGCTTTCTTT CASSKMPDLRTEAFF
TRBD2 TRBJ2-1 TRBV10-3 NA TGTGCCATCTCCAGCGGGAGTGGTGATGAGCAGTTCTTC CAISSGSGDEQFF
NA TRBJ1-2 TRBV30 few TGTGCCTGGCTCCGACTCCCGGGAGGCAACTATGGCTACACCTTC CAWLRLPGGNYGYTF
NA TRBJ1-5 TRBV6-2/TRBV6-3 many TGTGCCAGCAGTCTGGAGAAGGGAAGGAACAATCAGCCCCAGCATTTT CASSLEKGRNNQPQHF
TRBD2 TRBJ2-2 TRBV7-6 many TGTGCCAGCAGCTTAGGCCTAGCGGGGCGCGGGGAGCTGTTTTTT CASSLGLAGRGELFF
NA TRBJ1-2 TRBV7-9 many TGTGCCAGCAGATCCGGACAGAACCTCTATGGCTACACCTTC CASRSGQNLYGYTF
NA TRBJ1-5 TRBV27 NA TGTGCCAGCAGTTTTACAGGGCATCAGCCCCAGCATTTT CASSFTGHQPQHF
NA TRBJ2-1 TRBV29-1 few TGCAGCGTTGGGGCCGGGAGCTCCTACAATGAGCAGTTCTTC CSVGAGSSYNEQFF
NA TRBJ2-3 TRBV7-2 many TGTGCCAGCAGCTTAGGTCCTGGCACAGATACGCAGTATTTT CASSLGPGTDTQYF
NA TRBJ1-1 TRBV29-1 NA TGCAGCGTTGTAGTGGGGCAGAACACTGAAGCTTTCTTT CSVVVGQNTEAFF
NA TRBJ1-3 TRBV7-9 many TGTGCCAGCAGCTTCGGTCGGGGAGGGATAAATTTCGGAAACACCATATATTTT CASSFGRGGINFGNTIYF
NA TRBJ1-4 TRBV12-3/TRBV12-4 many TGTGCCAGCAGTTTATTGGCCCGGGGTTTACTGTTTTTT CASSLLARGLLFF
TRBD1 TRBJ2-1 TRBV7-6 NA TGTGCCAGCAGCTCCCAAGGACAGGGCCTCTCCTACAATGAGCAGTTCTTC CASSSQGQGLSYNEQFF
NA TRBJ2-7 TRBV11-2 many TGTGCCAGCAGCCCCAGGTCGTTGTGGCAGTACTTC CASSPRSLWQYF
NA TRBJ1-1 TRBV5-1 few TGCGCCAGCAGCCCGGACACCCAGAGGGGGAAAGCTTTCTTT CASSPDTQRGKAFF
TRBD2 TRBJ2-2 TRBV6-1 many TGTGCCAGCAGTGAATCCGGACTAGCGGGACCGAACACCGGGGAGCTGTTTTTT CASSESGLAGPNTGELFF
NA TRBJ2-3 TRBV7-8 many TGTGCCAGCCGACCCGGAAGAGGGCGCACAGATACGCAGTATTTT CASRPGRGRTDTQYF
NA TRBJ1-2 TRBV27 NA TGTGCCAGCAGTTTAGACAGGAGTTCTCCAAGCTACACCTTC CASSLDRSSPSYTF
NA TRBJ2-3 TRBV6-8 few TGTGCCAGCAGTCCAGCGAGAGGGAAAGATACGCAGTATTTT CASSPARGKDTQYF
TRBD1 TRBJ1-5 TRBV2 NA TGTGCCAGCCGGGGACAGCTCCCCAATCAGCCCCAGCATTTT CASRGQLPNQPQHF
TRBD2 TRBJ2-5 TRBV7-9 many TGTGCCAGCAGCTTTCTAGCGGGAGAAGAGACCCAGTACTTC CASSFLAGEETQYF
NA TRBJ2-5 TRBV15 few TGTGCCACCAGCCTTGGGATGGGGGAAGAGACCCAGTACTTC CATSLGMGEETQYF
TRBD2 TRBJ2-1 TRBV4-2 many TGTGCCAGCAGCCAAGAGAGGCTAGCGGGGTGGGGTGAGCAGTTCTTC CASSQERLAGWGEQFF
TRBD1 TRBJ1-5 TRBV6-4 few TGTGCCAGCAGTGACGAAGGACTAGGGGGCGGTCAGCCCCAGCATTTT CASSDEGLGGGQPQHF
TRBD2 TRBJ2-1 TRBV19 NA TGTGCCAGTAGTAGTTTAGGACTAGCTTACGGAGGCTCCTACAATGAGCAGTTCTTC CASSSLGLAYGGSYNEQFF
NA TRBJ1-1 TRBV19 NA TGTGCCAGTAGTATGAACACCTTAGGCACTGAAGCTTTCTTT CASSMNTLGTEAFF
NA TRBJ1-5 TRBV12-3/TRBV12-4 many TGTGCCAGCAGCTTAGGTGGAGAACAGCCCCAGCATTTT CASSLGGEQPQHF
TRBD1 TRBJ2-7 TRBV11-2 NA TGTGCCAGCAGCCCCCAGGGACAGCTCTACGAGCAGTACTTC CASSPQGQLYEQYF
NA TRBJ2-7 TRBV20-1 few TGCAGTGCTAGTGGTCTCCCAGGGAAGAACGAGCAGTACTTC CSASGLPGKNEQYF
NA TRBJ1-6 TRBV19 many TGTGCCAGTAGTGTAACAGCCAATTCACCCCTCCACTTT CASSVTANSPLHF
TRBD1 TRBJ1-4 TRBV28 many TGTGCCAGCAGTTTTTCTCAGGGGGCTTTGAATGAAAAACTGTTTTTT CASSFSQGALNEKLFF
NA TRBJ2-6 TRBV14 many TGTGCCAGCAGCCAAGGGCCCACCTGGGCCAACGTCCTGACTTTC CASSQGPTWANVLTF
TRBD2 TRBJ2-3 TRBV20-1 many TGCAGTGCTCCCGGACTAGCGGGAGACCCAGATACGCAGTATTTT CSAPGLAGDPDTQYF
TRBD1 TRBJ1-4 TRBV12-3/TRBV12-4 NA TGTGCCAGCAGTTCCAACACAGGGGGCAGATCTGAAAAACTGTTTTTT CASSSNTGGRSEKLFF
TRBD2 TRBJ2-5 TRBV7-6 many TGTGCCAGCAGCGTATGGACTAGTCCGTGGGAGACCCAGTACTTC CASSVWTSPWETQYF